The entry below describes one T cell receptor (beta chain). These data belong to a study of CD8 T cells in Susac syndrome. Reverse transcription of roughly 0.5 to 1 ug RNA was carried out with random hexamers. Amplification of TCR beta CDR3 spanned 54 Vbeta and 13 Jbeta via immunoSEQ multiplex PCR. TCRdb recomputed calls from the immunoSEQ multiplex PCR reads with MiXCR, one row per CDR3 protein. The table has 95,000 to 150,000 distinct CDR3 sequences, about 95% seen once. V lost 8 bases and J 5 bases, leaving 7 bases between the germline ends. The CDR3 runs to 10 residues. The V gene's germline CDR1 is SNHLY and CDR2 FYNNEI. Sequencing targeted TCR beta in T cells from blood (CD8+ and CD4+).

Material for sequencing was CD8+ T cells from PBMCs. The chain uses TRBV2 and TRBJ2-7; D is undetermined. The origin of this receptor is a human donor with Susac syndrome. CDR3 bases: TGTGCCAGCGCCCAGAACGAGCAGTACTTC. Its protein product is CASAQNEQYF.